This TCR beta chain emerged from a study of blood T cell repertoires in COVID-19. Study as a whole: The samples span acute and convalescent COVID-19 from the United States, Italy and Spain. PBMCs, B-cell-depleted T cells, or T cells provided the cDNA or gDNA that made up the material.

During active infection, Seattle patients enrolled and were then monitored through disease. The CDR3 is 12 amino acids. Germline CDR1 is PRHDT and CDR2 is FYEKMQ (reference sequence). Between the trimmed V and J ends, which lost 2 bases and 8 bases, there was a span of 7 bases. Original processing methods: Researchers report that nucleated cell counts were estimated from reference gene primer amplification. The table came from immunoSEQ multiplex PCR; TCRdb's copy has only in-frame clones and leaves some out. For V, J and clone size, that table is used; D and trimming come from the DNA. The table includes about 480,000 clones, about 88% detected once.

The receptor's source is a man between 18 and 35 years old with COVID-19, enrolled during active disease. The sequenced sample consisted of peripheral blood. The gene calls are TRBV13 and TRBJ1-3; no reliable D call. The CDR3 loop reads CASSLPEDTIYF. For the CDR3, the DNA is TGTGCCAGCAGCTTACCTGAGGACACCATATATTTT.